This is a list of T cell receptor beta chains from one sample in a study of a mutant IDH1 vaccine in newly diagnosed glioma. No antigens are known for them. Profiling relied on immunoSEQ multiplex PCR, and the TCRdb table lists in-frame clones only, not all of them. The sample lists 75,000 to 95,000 clones, just under 90% seen once, with 0.7% to 0.95% in the top ten. The source was PBMCs, collected from a glioma patient whose treatment included an IDH1 peptide vaccine. These receptors all stem from a woman aged 45-65 years with glioma. Both conserved end residues are part of each CDR3. A D gene is named only where the DNA matches it firmly. Clone size is not always given. Where it is, it says once, few, many or a class for expanded clones.

clone_size | d_call | j_call | v_call | cdr3_aa | cdr3_nt
once | TRBD1 | TRBJ2-2 | TRBV5-1 | CASSLRGTGGTGELFF | TGCGCCAGCAGCTTGAGAGGGACAGGTGGCACCGGGGAGCTGTTTTTT
NA | NA | TRBJ1-2 | TRBV7-9 | CASSREVSWGYTF | TGTGCCAGCAGCAGAGAGGTCAGCTGGGGCTACACCTTC
NA | NA | TRBJ1-2 | TRBV5-1 | CASSLAKDGYTF | TGCGCCAGCAGCTTGGCCAAAGACGGCTACACCTTC
few | NA | TRBJ2-7 | TRBV11-2 | CASSLSAGRYEQYF | TGTGCCAGCAGTCTGAGCGCCGGGCGGTACGAGCAGTACTTC
once | NA | TRBJ1-3 | TRBV6-1 | CASSVAGTGNTIYF | TGTGCCAGCAGTGTCGCGGGGACTGGAAACACCATATATTTT
NA | TRBD1 | TRBJ2-7 | TRBV27 | CASSIYGTGYEQYF | TGTGCCAGCAGTATCTATGGGACAGGATACGAGCAGTACTTC
NA | NA | TRBJ1-2 | TRBV6-5 | CASRRDKGDLRYTF | TGTGCCAGCCGCCGGGACAAGGGGGACCTTCGGTACACCTTC
few | NA | TRBJ2-1 | TRBV29-1 | CSGGRDLLGQFF | TGCAGCGGAGGCCGGGACTTACTTGGGCAGTTCTTC
NA | TRBD2 | TRBJ2-2 | TRBV5-5 | CASSPAGGRDTGELFF | TGTGCCAGCAGCCCCGCGGGGGGGAGGGACACCGGGGAGCTGTTTTTT
NA | NA | TRBJ2-7 | TRBV29-1 | CSVGYSYEQYF | TGCAGCGTTGGCTACTCCTACGAGCAGTACTTC
few | TRBD2 | TRBJ2-2 | TRBV7-8 | CASSLGRGLAGRQSGELFF | TGTGCCAGCAGCTTAGGAAGGGGCCTAGCGGGACGTCAAAGCGGGGAGCTGTTTTTT
few | TRBD1 | TRBJ1-1 | TRBV9 | CASSSWTGNTEAFF | TGTGCCAGCAGCTCCTGGACAGGGAACACTGAAGCTTTCTTT
NA | NA | TRBJ2-7 | TRBV27 | CASSRVGNEQYF | TGTGCCAGCAGTAGGGTAGGGAACGAGCAGTACTTC
NA | NA | TRBJ2-5 | TRBV27 | CASTFRDTQYF | TGTGCCAGCACCTTCAGGGACACCCAGTACTTC
NA | TRBD1 | TRBJ2-7 | TRBV5-1 | CASSPGQPSVEQYF | TGCGCCAGCAGCCCGGGACAGCCTTCGGTCGAGCAGTACTTC
NA | NA | TRBJ2-6 | TRBV19 | CASSILSSGANVLTF | TGTGCCAGTAGTATTCTATCCTCTGGGGCCAACGTCCTGACTTTC
NA | TRBD2 | TRBJ2-2 | TRBV7-3 | CASSLGLAAGELFF | TGTGCCAGCAGCCTGGGACTAGCCGCCGGGGAGCTGTTTTTT
NA | TRBD1 | TRBJ1-5 | TRBV19 | CASSRQGGQPQHF | TGTGCCAGTTCAAGACAGGGCGGGCAGCCCCAGCATTTT
NA | TRBD1 | TRBJ2-1 | TRBV7-9 | CASSSPGTAYNEQFF | TGTGCCAGCAGCTCGCCCGGGACAGCTTACAATGAGCAGTTCTTC
NA | NA | TRBJ2-1 | TRBV7-8 | CASSFWTTNYNEQFF | TGTGCCAGCAGCTTCTGGACTACGAACTACAATGAGCAGTTCTTC
few | NA | TRBJ2-3 | TRBV10-3 | CAISGAPGPRTDTQYF | TGTGCCATCAGCGGGGCTCCGGGACCGCGCACAGATACGCAGTATTTT
few | TRBD2 | TRBJ2-3 | TRBV30 | CAWTGTSGDTQYF | TGTGCCTGGACCGGGACTAGCGGAGATACGCAGTATTTT
NA | TRBD2 | TRBJ2-1 | TRBV11-2 | CASSLESGGPNEQFF | TGTGCCAGCAGCTTAGAGTCGGGGGGGCCCAATGAGCAGTTCTTC
NA | TRBD1 | TRBJ1-2 | TRBV27 | CASSFQDRGRDYGYTF | TGTGCCAGCAGTTTTCAGGACAGGGGGCGCGACTATGGCTACACCTTC
NA | NA | TRBJ2-5 | TRBV19 | CASSHAETQYF | TGTGCCAGTAGTCATGCCGAGACCCAGTACTTC
NA | NA | TRBJ2-2 | TRBV28 | CASSWVSNTGELFF | TGTGCCAGCAGTTGGGTTTCGAACACCGGGGAGCTGTTTTTT
NA | TRBD1 | TRBJ1-4 | TRBV27 | CASSPMDRGYEKLFF | TGTGCCAGCAGTCCTATGGACAGGGGGTATGAAAAACTGTTTTTT
NA | NA | TRBJ2-4 | TRBV29-1 | CSVGGIKNIQYF | TGCAGCGTTGGAGGAATCAAAAACATTCAGTACTTC
few | NA | TRBJ2-5 | TRBV28 | CASSFPPVQETQYF | TGTGCCAGCAGTTTCCCGCCAGTCCAAGAGACCCAGTACTTC
NA | NA | TRBJ2-5 | TRBV13 | CASSLMPSGLSQETQYF | TGTGCCAGCAGCTTAATGCCGAGCGGACTATCCCAAGAGACCCAGTACTTC
once | NA | TRBJ2-7 | TRBV6-6 | CASSYEVSSFEQYF | TGTGCCAGCAGTTACGAAGTCAGTAGTTTCGAGCAGTACTTC
few | NA | TRBJ1-1 | TRBV7-9 | CASSLQVGNTEAFF | TGTGCCAGCAGCTTACAGGTCGGGAACACTGAAGCTTTCTTT
NA | TRBD2 | TRBJ2-1 | TRBV11-2 | CASSRTSGTSSYNEQFF | TGTGCCAGCAGCCGGACTAGCGGGACTAGCTCCTACAATGAGCAGTTCTTC
NA | TRBD1 | TRBJ2-3 | TRBV7-3 | CASSLGQAWDTQYF | TGTGCCAGCAGCTTAGGACAGGCTTGGGATACGCAGTATTTT
NA | TRBD2 | TRBJ2-7 | TRBV28 | CASSVPGTSGTSYEQYF | TGTGCCAGCAGTGTTCCCGGGACTAGCGGGACCTCCTACGAGCAGTACTTC
NA | NA | TRBJ2-4 | TRBV30 | CAWSVLAKGQNIQYF | TGTGCCTGGAGTGTACTGGCAAAAGGCCAAAACATTCAGTACTTC
NA | TRBD1 | TRBJ2-1 | TRBV5-4 | CASSHGTGATYNEQFF | TGTGCCAGCAGCCACGGGACAGGGGCTACCTACAATGAGCAGTTCTTC
NA | TRBD1 | TRBJ2-7 | TRBV11-2 | CASSLTTGMTYEQYF | TGTGCCAGCAGCCTAACGACAGGGATGACCTACGAGCAGTACTTC